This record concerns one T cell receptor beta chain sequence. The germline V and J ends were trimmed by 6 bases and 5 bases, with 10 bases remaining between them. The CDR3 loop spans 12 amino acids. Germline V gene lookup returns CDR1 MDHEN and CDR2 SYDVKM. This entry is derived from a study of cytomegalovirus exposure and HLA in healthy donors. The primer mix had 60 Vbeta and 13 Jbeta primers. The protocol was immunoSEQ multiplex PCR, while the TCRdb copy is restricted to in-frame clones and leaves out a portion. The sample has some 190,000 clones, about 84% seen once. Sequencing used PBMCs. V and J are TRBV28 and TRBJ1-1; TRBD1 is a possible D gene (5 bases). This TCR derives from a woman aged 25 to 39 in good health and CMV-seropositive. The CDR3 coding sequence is TGTGCCAGCAGCGACCGGGGGACTGAAGCTTTCTTT. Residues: CASSDRGTEAFF.